These T cell receptor beta chains were read from a single sample in a study of molecular identifiers for immune sequencing clone quantification. TCRdb independently ran MiXCR on the PCR reads; one entry per CDR3 protein. In the table there are approximately 590,000 distinct CDR3 sequences, 25% of which are singletons. The sequencing input was naive CD8+ T cells from blood, with Jurkat cell RNA spiked in. The receptors derive from a human donor in good health. Some libraries in this study had Jurkat cell RNA spiked in. CDR3s include the opening cysteine and the closing phenylalanine or tryptophan. The order of the fields is V gene, J gene, D gene, clone size, CDR3 protein, CDR3 DNA. D genes are given only for firm matches. A clone size is listed for some rows: how often the clone was seen (once, few, many), or a class if it is expanded.

TRBV6-5	TRBJ2-1	-	-	CASSYNGDEQFF	TGTGCCAGCAGTTACAACGGGGATGAGCAGTTCTTC
TRBV28	TRBJ1-3	-	-	CARSLGHLAGNTIYF	TGTGCCCGCAGTTTAGGGCATTTAGCTGGAAACACCATATATTTT
TRBV6-5	TRBJ1-5	-	many	CASGGAQPQHF	TGTGCCAGCGGTGGGGCCCAGCCCCAGCATTTT
TRBV6-1	TRBJ2-2	TRBD2	few	CASSEIVAGSISGELFF	TGTGCCAGCAGTGAAATTGTAGCGGGGTCCATCTCCGGGGAGCTGTTTTTT
TRBV19	TRBJ2-1	-	many	CASSIFAGSYNEQFF	TGTGCCAGTAGTATTTTCGCGGGTTCCTACAATGAGCAGTTCTTC
TRBV12-3/TRBV12-4	TRBJ2-7	-	many	CASRWDGSYEQYF	TGTGCCAGCAGATGGGACGGATCCTACGAGCAGTACTTC
TRBV6-5	TRBJ2-1	TRBD2	-	CASSYSTSGTYEQFF	TGTGCCAGCAGTTACTCGACTAGCGGGACGTATGAGCAGTTCTTC
TRBV5-4	TRBJ2-1	TRBD1	few	CASSSVDRVAYNEQFF	TGTGCCAGCAGCTCGGTCGACAGGGTCGCCTACAATGAGCAGTTCTTC
TRBV7-3	TRBJ2-2	-	-	CASSNLIGEPFF	TGTGCCAGCAGCAACCTAATAGGGGAGCCGTTTTTT
TRBV6-2/TRBV6-3	TRBJ2-2	-	-	CASSWIAGELFF	TGTGCCAGCTCTTGGATCGCCGGGGAGCTGTTTTTT
TRBV9	TRBJ2-1	-	few	CASSVDWGAYNEQFF	TGTGCCAGCAGCGTAGACTGGGGGGCTTACAATGAGCAGTTCTTC
TRBV19	TRBJ2-7	TRBD2	-	CASSLTSGNEQYF	TGTGCCAGTAGTTTGACTAGCGGGAACGAGCAGTACTTC
TRBV6-1	TRBJ1-3	-	few	CAWGVDSGNTIYF	TGTGCCTGGGGGGTTGACTCTGGAAACACCATATATTTT
TRBV27	TRBJ1-5	-	-	CVSSLGGGSNQPQHF	TGTGTCAGCAGTTTGGGGGGAGGCAGCAATCAGCCCCAGCATTTT
TRBV5-4	TRBJ2-5	TRBD2	-	CASSSGLDAETQYF	TGTGCCAGCAGCTCGGGACTAGATGCAGAGACCCAGTACTTC
TRBV20-1	TRBJ2-3	-	-	CSARLAISTDTQYF	TGCAGTGCTAGACTAGCAATTAGCACAGATACGCAGTATTTT
TRBV4-1	TRBJ1-5	-	few	CASSQTDETQPQHF	TGCGCCAGCAGCCAAACTGATGAGACACAGCCCCAGCATTTT
TRBV6-5	TRBJ2-3	TRBD2	few	CASSYKRGVTDTQYF	TGTGCCAGCAGTTACAAGCGGGGGGTCACAGATACGCAGTATTTT
TRBV12-3/TRBV12-4	TRBJ2-7	TRBD1	many	CASSFSDRVTYEQYF	TGTGCCAGCAGTTTCTCGGACAGGGTCACCTACGAGCAGTACTTC
TRBV6-6	TRBJ2-1	TRBD2	-	CASSYVAGMYNEQFF	TGTGCCAGCAGTTACGTAGCGGGGATGTACAATGAGCAGTTCTTC
TRBV12-3/TRBV12-4	TRBJ1-4	TRBD1	many	CASSWDRVGEKLFF	TGTGCCAGCAGTTGGGACAGGGTGGGCGAAAAACTGTTTTTT
TRBV19	TRBJ2-1	-	-	CATHEGPYNEQFF	TGTGCCACCCACGAGGGACCCTACAATGAGCAGTTCTTC
TRBV20-1	TRBJ2-5	TRBD2	few	CSAKREGPRETQYF	TGCAGTGCTAAGCGGGAGGGCCCTCGGGAGACCCAGTACTTC
TRBV20-1	TRBJ2-7	-	-	CSALPSGQGGMGYERCF	TGCAGTGCTCTCCCCTCGGGCCAGGGGGGTATGGGCTACGAGCGGTGCTTC
TRBV20-1	TRBJ2-7	TRBD1	many	CSARRQGYEQYF	TGCAGTGCTAGGCGACAGGGCTACGAGCAGTACTTC